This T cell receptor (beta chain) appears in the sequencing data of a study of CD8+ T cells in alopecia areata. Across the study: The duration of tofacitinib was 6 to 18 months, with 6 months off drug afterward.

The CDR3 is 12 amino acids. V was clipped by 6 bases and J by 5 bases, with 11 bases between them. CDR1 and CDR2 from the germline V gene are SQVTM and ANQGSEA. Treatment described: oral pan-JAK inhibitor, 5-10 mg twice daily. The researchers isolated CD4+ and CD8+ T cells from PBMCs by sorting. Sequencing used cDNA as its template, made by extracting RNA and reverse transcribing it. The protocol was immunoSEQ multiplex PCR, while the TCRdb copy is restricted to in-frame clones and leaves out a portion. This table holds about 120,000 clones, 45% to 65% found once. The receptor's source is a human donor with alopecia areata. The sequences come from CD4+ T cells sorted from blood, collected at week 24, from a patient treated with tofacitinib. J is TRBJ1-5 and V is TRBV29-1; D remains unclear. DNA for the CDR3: TGCAGCGTGCAGGAGTTGGATCAGCCCCAGCATTTT. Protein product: CSVQELDQPQHF.